Included here is one T cell receptor beta chain sequence, with context. In the same sample, other DNA sequences code for this CDR3. Sequencing used immunoSEQ multiplex PCR; TCRdb keeps in-frame clones, though not all of them. Altogether tens of thousands of clones are present, 85% to 90% being singletons, with the ten largest covering over 8.5%. This sample is drawn from a study of control samples from healthy donors and cancer patients. From germline, CDR1 is LNHNV and CDR2 YYDKDF (reference sequence). The V segment lost 5 bases and the J segment 3 bases; nucleotides outside the gene matches: 3. The CDR3 has 13 amino acids.

This chain joins TRBV15 and TRBJ1-1, with TRBD1 matching 7 bases. Specimen: PBMCs. The TCR was taken from a woman aged 45-59 years with colorectal cancer. Here the CDR3 reads CATSAGTDTEAFF. The CDR3 coding sequence is TGTGCCACCAGCGCTGGGACAGACACTGAAGCTTTCTTT.